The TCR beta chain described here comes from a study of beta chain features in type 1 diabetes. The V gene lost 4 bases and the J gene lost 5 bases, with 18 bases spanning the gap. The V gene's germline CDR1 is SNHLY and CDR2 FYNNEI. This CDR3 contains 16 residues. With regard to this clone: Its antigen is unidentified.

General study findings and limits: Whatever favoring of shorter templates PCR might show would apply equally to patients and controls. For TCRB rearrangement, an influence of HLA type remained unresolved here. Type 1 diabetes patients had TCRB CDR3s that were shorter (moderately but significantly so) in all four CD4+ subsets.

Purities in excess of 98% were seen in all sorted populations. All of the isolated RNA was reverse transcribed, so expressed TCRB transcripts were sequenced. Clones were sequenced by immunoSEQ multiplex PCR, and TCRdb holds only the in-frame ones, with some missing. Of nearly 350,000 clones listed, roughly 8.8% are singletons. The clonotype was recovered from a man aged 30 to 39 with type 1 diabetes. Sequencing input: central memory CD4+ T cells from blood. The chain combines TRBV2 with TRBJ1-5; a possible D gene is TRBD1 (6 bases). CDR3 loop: CASSAGTMAGDQPQHF. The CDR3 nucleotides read TGTGCCAGCAGTGCGGGAACTATGGCAGGGGATCAGCCCCAGCATTTT.